This T cell receptor (beta chain) was identified in a study of blood T cell repertoires in COVID-19. The assay was immunoSEQ multiplex PCR, and TCRdb's table has in-frame clones only and misses some. Of almost 200,000 clones in the sample, 70% to 90% were seen once. The clonotype was recovered from a man between 60 and 70 years old with COVID-19, enrolled during active disease. Sequenced input: peripheral blood.

The CDR3 bases are TGTGCCAGCAGTACTACAGGGGTGGATCAGCCCCAGCATTTT. Protein: CASSTTGVDQPQHF. The chain couples TRBV6-5 to TRBJ1-5; 7 bases are a match to TRBD1. Per the germline V gene, CDR1 is MNHEY and CDR2 is SVGAGI. The CDR3 extends over 14 amino acids. V lost 5 bases, J lost 5 bases, and 6 bases stayed unmatched.